This T cell receptor beta chain appears in the sequencing data of a study of blood T cell repertoires in COVID-19. Across the study: Acute and convalescent COVID-19 specimens originated in the United States, Italy and Spain. The cDNA or gDNA used as material had been derived from T cells, B-cell-depleted T cells, or PBMCs.

The germline CDR1 and CDR2 sequences are MNHEY and SVGAGI. With 0 bases removed from V and 6 bases from J, the gap between germline ends came to 12 bases. The CDR3 covers 14 residues. In the source study's methods: From reference gene primer amplification, estimates of nucleated cell counts were derived. Assay: immunoSEQ multiplex PCR; the TCRdb copy retains only in-frame clones and omits some. The DNA gave D and trimming, while V, J and clone size come from that table. The sample lists more than 95,000 clones, roughly 91% occurring once. The sequencing input was peripheral blood. The receptor comes from a human donor in a cohort sampled during active COVID-19. The chain has TRBV6-5 and TRBJ2-7; D gene ambiguous. The CDR3 DNA sequence: TGTGCCAGCAGTTACTCCGCCGGTTACTTCGAGCAGTACTTC. Protein sequence: CASSYSAGYFEQYF.